Shown below are 30 T cell receptor beta chains from a single sample sequenced in a study of T cells in Graves' hyperthyroidism and ophthalmopathy. The TCR beta CDR3 regions underwent amplification using RNA transcripts as the source. The primer set for the first-round RT-PCR of the TCR CDR3 was HTBI. TCRdb used MiXCR to reprocess the multiplex PCR reads, holding one entry per CDR3 protein. Of around 520,000 distinct CDR3 sequences listed, about 15% were seen once; the top ten hold around 13%. The sequenced sample was blood. All receptors derive from a middle-aged woman with Graves' hyperthyroidism.

V gene TRBV28 combines with J gene TRBJ1-4; 9 nucleotides match TRBD1. From germline, CDR1 is MDHEN and CDR2 SYDVKM. This CDR3 is built from 15 residues. V lost 3 bases, J lost 10 bases, and 9 bases stayed unmatched. The CDR3 region is CASSFTGTGIGKLFF. CDR3 bases: TGTGCCAGCAGTTTCACCGGGACAGGGATCGGAAAACTGTTTTTT.

This clonotype occurred a few times. The rearrangement uses TRBV5-6 and TRBJ2-7; 10 positions agree with TRBD2. The CDR3 spans 16 residues. After removal of 0 bases from V and 0 bases from J, the junction contained 3 bases not matched to a gene. The V gene's germline CDR1 is SGHDT and CDR2 YYEEEE. CDR3 loop: CASSLEGLATSYEQYF. In nucleotides, the CDR3 is TGTGCCAGCAGCTTGGAGGGACTAGCGACCTCCTACGAGCAGTACTTC.

The V gene is TRBV10-2, the J gene TRBJ2-1; D tentatively fits TRBD1 or TRBD2 (5 bases each). Germline assignment: CDR1 WSHSY and CDR2 SAAADI. The CDR3 spans 17 residues. Trimming shortened V by 2 bases and J by 3 bases, and 17 bases separated the two germline ends. The CDR3 DNA follows: TGCGCCAGCAGTGAGAACTTCCCGGGACCCAGCTACAATGAGCAGTTCTTC. Translating gives CASSENFPGPSYNEQFF.

The CDR3 sequence: CASSLSGTVYNEQFF. CDR3 bases: TGTGCCAGCAGTTTGAGCGGTACTGTCTACAATGAGCAGTTCTTC. The V and J genes are TRBV12-3 or TRBV12-4 and TRBJ2-1; tentative D call: TRBD2 (5 bases). V was shortened by 3 bases and J by 3 bases, with 12 bases between the two germline ends. This CDR3 is 15 amino acids long.

The chain carries TRBV28 and TRBJ2-3; D possibly uses TRBD1 or TRBD2 (6 bases each). This CDR3 has 13 amino acids. Trimming stripped 8 bases from V and 5 bases from J, with 14 bases between. The germline V gene has CDR1 MDHEN and CDR2 SYDVKM. The CDR3 is CASGSGGGDTQYF. The CDR3 DNA follows: TGTGCCAGCGGGAGCGGAGGGGGAGATACGCAGTATTTT. The whole variable domain, filled in from reference TRBV28 and TRBJ2-3, reads DVKVTQSSRYLVKRTGEKVFLECVQDMDHENMFWYRQDPGLGLRLIYFSYDVKMKEKGDIPEGYSVSREKKERFSLILESASTNQTSMYLCASGSGGGDTQYFGPGTRLTVL.

The genes are TRBV6-5 and TRBJ1-2, with 9 positions matching TRBD1. The CDR3 has 15 amino acids. After removal of 2 bases from V and 4 bases from J, the junction contained 5 bases not matched to a gene. Germline-derived CDR1 and CDR2 are MNHEY and SVGAGI. The CDR3 loop is CASSYGGQGFYGYTF. CDR3 bases: TGTGCCAGCAGTTACGGGGGACAGGGCTTCTATGGCTACACCTTC.

This clonotype was observed at least ten times. The V and J genes are TRBV3-1 and TRBJ2-7, with TRBD1 matching over 8 bases. Germline values: CDR1 LGHDT, CDR2 YNNKEL (reference sequence). The trim removed 8 bases at V and 7 bases at J, leaving 4 bases unmatched. The CDR3 has 11 amino acids. The chain's CDR3 is CASRQGWEQYF. DNA for the CDR3: TGTGCCAGCCGACAGGGGTGGGAGCAGTACTTC.

This clonotype was counted many times. The V gene is TRBV5-1, the J gene TRBJ2-3; 11 nucleotides match TRBD1. V shed 4 bases and J 3 bases; nucleotides not matched to a gene: 7. Germline assignment: CDR1 SGHRS and CDR2 YFSETQ. The CDR3 is made up of 16 amino acids. Here the CDR3 DNA reads TGCGCCAGCAGCACCTCCGGGACAGGGGGGACAGATACGCAGTATTTT. As protein: CASSTSGTGGTDTQYF.

This clonotype was seen ten or more times. This chain uses TRBV7-3 with TRBJ2-1, with 11 bases matching TRBD2. This CDR3 has 15 residues. The germline V gene has CDR1 SGHTA and CDR2 FQGTGA. The junction had 10 bases not matched to a gene; V was cut back by 8 bases and J by 7 bases. CDR3 DNA sequence: TGTGCCAGCTCCCGGGGGGCTAGCGGGAGGAATGAGCAGTTCTTC. Translating gives CASSRGASGRNEQFF. Based on the CDR3 plus reference TRBV7-3 and TRBJ2-1, the full variable domain is GAGVSQTPSNKVTEKGKYVELRCDPISGHTALYWYRQSLGQGPEFLIYFQGTGAADDSGLPNDRFFAVRPEGSVSTLKIQRTERGDSAVYLCASSRGASGRNEQFFGPGTRLTVL.

This clonotype was seen many times. The J gene is TRBJ2-7, the V gene TRBV20-1; 7 bases fit TRBD2. V shed 0 bases and J 0 bases; nucleotides not matched to a gene: 5. The CDR3 loop spans 15 amino acids. Germline loops: CDR1 DFQATT, CDR2 SNEGSKA (reference sequence). The CDR3 region is CSARDGGFSSYEQYF. DNA of the CDR3: TGCAGTGCTAGAGACGGGGGGTTTAGCTCCTACGAGCAGTACTTC.

This clonotype was counted a single time. Given a much more abundant clone one base away, this may be a read error. The V call is TRBV12-3 or TRBV12-4, the J call TRBJ2-5; D tentatively reads TRBD1 or TRBD2 (5 bases each). The CDR3 loop spans 14 amino acids. Trimming took off 7 bases at V and 7 bases at J, with 19 bases between the two ends. The CDR3 sequence is CASTPGTVNGTQYF. CDR3 nucleotide sequence: TGTGCCAGCACTCCTGGGACCGTCAATGGGACCCAGTACTTC.

This clonotype was detected many times. The V gene is TRBV28, the J gene TRBJ1-1; the D is unclear. Germline CDR1 and CDR2: MDHEN and SYDVKM. V dropped 6 bases and J dropped 0 bases, with 11 bases sitting between them. This CDR3 contains 14 residues. Written as DNA, the CDR3 is TGTGCCAGCAGCCGGGCCCTAATGAACACTGAAGCTTTCTTT. The encoded protein is CASSRALMNTEAFF. The full variable domain, in which reference TRBV28 and TRBJ1-1 provide the parts outside the CDR3, is DVKVTQSSRYLVKRTGEKVFLECVQDMDHENMFWYRQDPGLGLRLIYFSYDVKMKEKGDIPEGYSVSREKKERFSLILESASTNQTSMYLCASSRALMNTEAFFGQGTRLTVV.

This sequence joins TRBV28 and TRBJ2-3; 8 bases fit TRBD1. Germline CDR1 MDHEN, CDR2 SYDVKM. The CDR3 totals 15 residues. The J segment lost 2 bases and the V segment lost 6 bases, leaving 7 bases of the junction unmatched. CDR3 region: CASSSGTGDTDTQYF. The CDR3, as DNA: TGTGCCAGCAGCTCCGGGACAGGAGACACAGATACGCAGTATTTT.

The chain recombines TRBV7-2 with TRBJ2-3; 8 nucleotides match TRBD2. This CDR3 contains 15 residues. Trimming removed 5 bases from V and 9 bases from J; junction bases left unmatched: 13. The germline V gene has CDR1 SGHTA and CDR2 FQGNSA. This CDR3 reads CASSTGPAGARTQYF. CDR3 bases: TGTGCCAGCAGCACGGGCCCAGCGGGAGCACGGACGCAGTATTTT.

The table lists this clonotype with many counts. V gene TRBV6-1 combines with J gene TRBJ2-3; D is perhaps TRBD1 or TRBD2 (5 bases each). The length of the CDR3 is 13 residues. With 6 bases removed from V and 6 bases from J, the gap between germline ends came to 13 bases. Germline V gene data show CDR1 as MNHNS and CDR2 as SASEGT. The CDR3 here is CASRGDPADTQYF. CDR3 coding DNA: TGTGCCAGCAGGGGGGACCCGGCCGATACGCAGTATTTT.

The rearrangement uses TRBV11-2 and TRBJ1-2; TRBD1 is a possible D gene (5 bases). V was pared by 5 bases and J by 4 bases, with 20 bases between. CDR3 size: 16 residues. Germline-derived CDR1 and CDR2 are SGHAT and FQNNGV. Here the CDR3 DNA reads TGTGCCAGCAGCCAAGCGGGACGAACCAAGGGCTATGGCTACACCTTC. Amino acid sequence: CASSQAGRTKGYGYTF.

This clonotype has more than one count but fewer than ten. The chain joins TRBV5-1 to TRBJ1-2; a weak D match, TRBD1 (5 bases). This CDR3 spans 15 amino acids. V was cut by 0 bases and J by 2 bases, with 11 bases left in between. CDR1 is SGHRS, CDR2 YFSETQ, per germline. DNA for the CDR3: TGCGCCAGCAGCTTGGGCAGGGTAGAGAACTATGGCTACACCTTC. Protein: CASSLGRVENYGYTF.

The chain combines TRBV5-6 with TRBJ1-1, with D possibly matching TRBD1 (6 bases). The germline CDR1 and CDR2 sequences are SGHDT and YYEEEE. The V gene lost 0 bases and the J gene lost 4 bases, with 19 bases spanning the gap. This CDR3 contains 17 residues. This CDR3 is CASSLGQQGYQVTEAFF. In DNA, the CDR3 is TGTGCCAGCAGCTTGGGACAACAGGGATATCAGGTCACTGAAGCTTTCTTT.

This clonotype has just one count. The chain employs TRBV6-1 and TRBJ1-4; D unclear. The CDR3 is made up of 16 amino acids. V was cut by 1 base and J by 0 bases, with 9 bases left in between. Germline V gene lookup returns CDR1 MNHNS and CDR2 SASEGT. The CDR3 nucleotides read TGTGCCAGCAGTGAAGGAGGGTATGCAACTAATGAAAAACTGTTTTTT. This sequence encodes CASSEGGYATNEKLFF.

This clonotype was found many times. The genes are TRBV11-2 and TRBJ2-5, with D unresolved. This CDR3 spans 13 amino acids. Germline assignment: CDR1 SGHAT and CDR2 FQNNGV. Trimming pared 1 base from V and 1 base from J, leaving 4 bases between. The CDR3 DNA sequence: TGTGCCAGCAGCTTAGCTAGCCAAGAGACCCAGTACTTC. It yields the protein CASSLASQETQYF.

CDR3 sequence reads: CASSQVSLETQYF. CDR3 DNA sequence: TGCGCCAGCAGCCAAGTGTCCTTAGAGACCCAGTACTTC. The V gene is TRBV4-1, the J gene TRBJ2-5; D is uncertain. CDR1 is MGHRA, CDR2 YSYEKL, per germline. The CDR3 contains 13 residues. The germline V and J ends were trimmed by 1 base and 4 bases, with 7 bases remaining between them.

In the case of this clonotype: A read error may explain this, as a much larger clone is one base away. The chain links TRBV20-1 to TRBJ2-1, with 9 positions matching TRBD2. V dropped 4 bases and J dropped 9; count of bases not matched to a gene: 10. Germline V gene lookup returns CDR1 DFQATT and CDR2 SNEGSKA (reference sequence). This CDR3 comprises 14 residues. CDR3 protein: CSAKVAGAQSEQFF. Here the CDR3 DNA reads TGCAGTGCTAAAGTAGCGGGAGCTCAGAGTGAGCAGTTCTTC.

This clonotype was observed at least ten times. V and J are TRBV30 and TRBJ1-1, with a possible D match to TRBD1 (5 bases). The CDR3 has 13 amino acids. In germline, CDR1 is GTSNPN, CDR2 SVGIG (reference sequence). Trimming pared 6 bases from V and 1 base from J, leaving 12 bases between. Here the CDR3 reads CACPGTGNTEAFF. CDR3 sequence (DNA): TGTGCCTGCCCCGGGACGGGGAACACTGAAGCTTTCTTT.

There are many counts of this clonotype. The chain carries TRBV2 and TRBJ2-3, with 9 positions matching TRBD1. Germline CDR1 is SNHLY and CDR2 is FYNNEI. The junction had 2 bases not matched to a gene; V was cut back by 6 bases and J by 4 bases. The CDR3 totals 13 residues. This CDR3 reads CASRDRGADTQYF. CDR3 nucleotides: TGTGCCAGCAGGGACAGGGGTGCAGATACGCAGTATTTT.

V gene TRBV30 combines with J gene TRBJ2-4; tentative D call: TRBD1 (6 bases). Germline CDR1 GTSNPN, CDR2 SVGIG (reference sequence). The CDR3 loop spans 14 amino acids. V lost 0 bases, J lost 3 bases, and 9 bases lay in between. In DNA, the CDR3 is TGTGCCTGGAGTGTAGGGGGTGTCAAAAACATTCAGTACTTC. Amino acid sequence: CAWSVGGVKNIQYF.

This clonotype appeared a few times. This chain uses TRBV4-1 with TRBJ2-7; 8 bases line up with TRBD2. Germline V gene lookup returns CDR1 MGHRA and CDR2 YSYEKL. CDR3 length: 17 amino acids. V dropped 0 bases and J dropped 4; count of bases not matched to a gene: 11. The CDR3 protein is CASSQDVGLAENYEQYF. As DNA, the CDR3 is TGCGCCAGCAGCCAAGATGTCGGACTAGCAGAAAATTACGAGCAGTACTTC.

This clonotype was recorded at least ten times. The gene calls are TRBV27 and TRBJ1-1; D gene ambiguous. The CDR3 is 17 residues long. Germline V CDR1 and CDR2: MNHEY, SMNVEV (reference sequence). The V and J ends lost 4 bases and 1 base respectively, with 19 bases between them. The CDR3 DNA reads as TGTGCCAGCAGTTCCCATCCTCCCGGTGGCAAGAACACTGAAGCTTTCTTT. This encodes CASSSHPPGGKNTEAFF.

This clonotype was recorded many times. The chain employs TRBV10-1 and TRBJ2-3, with TRBD1 identical over 12 bases. This CDR3 is 16 amino acids long. The V gene end was trimmed by 4 bases and the J gene end by 5 bases; junction bases not matched to a gene: 7. Germline V gene data show CDR1 as WNHNN and CDR2 as SYGVQD (reference sequence). CDR3 in DNA: TGCGCCAGCAGTGGAGGGACAGGGGGCTTTCGAGATACGCAGTATTTT. Its translation: CASSGGTGGFRDTQYF.

This clonotype turned up a few times. V and J are TRBV4-1 and TRBJ1-6; 7 bases fit TRBD1. This CDR3 has 20 residues. Looked up from germline, CDR1 is MGHRA and CDR2 is YSYEKL. Losses at the gene ends were 0 bases for V and 0 bases for J; bases not matched to a gene: 11. The CDR3 DNA reads TGCGCCAGCAGCCAAGAGGTCTTGAGAGGGGACAGCTCCTATAATTCACCCCTCCACTTT. It is translated as CASSQEVLRGDSSYNSPLHF.

This clonotype has at least ten counts. The chain couples TRBV3-1 to TRBJ1-2; D might be TRBD1 (5 bases). Trimming took off 5 bases at V and 6 bases at J, with 13 bases between the two ends. This CDR3 contains 13 residues. Per the germline V gene, CDR1 is LGHDT and CDR2 is YNNKEL (reference sequence). The CDR3 loop reads CASSSRQSHGYTF. DNA of the CDR3: TGTGCCAGCAGCTCTCGACAGTCTCATGGCTACACCTTC.